This T cell receptor (beta chain) is from a study of metastatic and nonmetastatic thyroid tumors. Every patient underwent thyroid surgery untreated. V was clipped by 6 bases and J by 10 bases, with 16 bases between them. The CDR3 is 14 amino acids. Per the original methods: A classifier of distant metastasis in papillary thyroid cancer was built from CDR3 differences (across clinicopathological groups). TCRdb reanalyzed the PCR reads with MiXCR. TCRdb's processing, not the authors', yielded these V and J calls. This repertoire shows some 20,000 clones, about a third found once; its top ten account for approximately 28%.

Sequencing was done on a sample of tumor tissue. This clonotype originated in a female donor with papillary thyroid cancer or a benign thyroid nodule (not recorded which). Some clones in this sample may be carry-over from other donors' samples. The V gene is TRBV12-3 or TRBV12-4, the J gene TRBJ1-6; TRBD1 might be the D (6 bases). The CDR3 nucleotides are TGTGCCAGCAGCCCACAGGGAACACGATCACCCCTCCACTTT. Its translation: CASSPQGTRSPLHF.